The clone carrying this T cell receptor (beta chain) was recorded a few times. Its antigen is unidentified. This CDR3 has 16 residues. Germline V gene data show CDR1 as SGHVS and CDR2 as FQNEAQ. V lost 3 bases to trimming and J lost 2 bases; unmatched junction nucleotides: 4. The data originate from a study of naive and memory T cell subsets. Study outcomes and limitations: TCR abundance followed a power law differing between naive and memory subsets. Over 85% of naive TCR sequences appeared only once, unlike memory subsets.

Both TRBC1 and TRBC2 were covered by a beta constant-region primer of two equimolar oligonucleotides. Four rounds of PCR amplified the ligated cDNA using nested alpha and beta constant-region primers plus SP2. From the UMI-ligation and nested PCR reads, TCRdb called clonotypes with MiXCR, one entry per CDR3 protein. The sample lists under 100,000 distinct CDR3 sequences, 7% to 7.5% occurring once. The chain links TRBV7-8 to TRBJ2-6; 7 bases align to TRBD1. Sequencing was carried out using central memory CD4+ T cells from blood. The source is a human donor in good health. The CDR3 loop reads CASSFRQGTGANVLTF. DNA of the CDR3: TGTGCCAGCAGCTTCAGACAGGGCACTGGGGCCAACGTCCTGACTTTC.